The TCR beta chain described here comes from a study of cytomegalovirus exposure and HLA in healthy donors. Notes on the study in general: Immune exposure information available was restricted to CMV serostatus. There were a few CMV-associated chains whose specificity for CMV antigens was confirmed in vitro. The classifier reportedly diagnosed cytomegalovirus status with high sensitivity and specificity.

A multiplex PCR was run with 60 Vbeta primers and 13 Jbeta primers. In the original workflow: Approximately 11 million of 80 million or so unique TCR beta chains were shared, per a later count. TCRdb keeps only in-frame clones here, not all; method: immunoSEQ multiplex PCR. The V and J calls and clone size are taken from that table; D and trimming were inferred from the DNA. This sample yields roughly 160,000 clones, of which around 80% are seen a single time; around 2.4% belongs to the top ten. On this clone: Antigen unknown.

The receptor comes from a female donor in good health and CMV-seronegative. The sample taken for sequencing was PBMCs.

The CDR3 DNA is TGTGCCAGCTCAACCGGACAGGGGTCCACCGGGGAGCTGTTTTTT. It codes for CASSTGQGSTGELFF. The rearrangement links TRBV18 to TRBJ2-2; 9 nucleotides line up with TRBD1. Germline values: CDR1 KGHSH, CDR2 LQKENI. Losses at the gene ends were 5 bases for V and 4 bases for J; bases not matched to a gene: 5. This CDR3 contains 15 residues.